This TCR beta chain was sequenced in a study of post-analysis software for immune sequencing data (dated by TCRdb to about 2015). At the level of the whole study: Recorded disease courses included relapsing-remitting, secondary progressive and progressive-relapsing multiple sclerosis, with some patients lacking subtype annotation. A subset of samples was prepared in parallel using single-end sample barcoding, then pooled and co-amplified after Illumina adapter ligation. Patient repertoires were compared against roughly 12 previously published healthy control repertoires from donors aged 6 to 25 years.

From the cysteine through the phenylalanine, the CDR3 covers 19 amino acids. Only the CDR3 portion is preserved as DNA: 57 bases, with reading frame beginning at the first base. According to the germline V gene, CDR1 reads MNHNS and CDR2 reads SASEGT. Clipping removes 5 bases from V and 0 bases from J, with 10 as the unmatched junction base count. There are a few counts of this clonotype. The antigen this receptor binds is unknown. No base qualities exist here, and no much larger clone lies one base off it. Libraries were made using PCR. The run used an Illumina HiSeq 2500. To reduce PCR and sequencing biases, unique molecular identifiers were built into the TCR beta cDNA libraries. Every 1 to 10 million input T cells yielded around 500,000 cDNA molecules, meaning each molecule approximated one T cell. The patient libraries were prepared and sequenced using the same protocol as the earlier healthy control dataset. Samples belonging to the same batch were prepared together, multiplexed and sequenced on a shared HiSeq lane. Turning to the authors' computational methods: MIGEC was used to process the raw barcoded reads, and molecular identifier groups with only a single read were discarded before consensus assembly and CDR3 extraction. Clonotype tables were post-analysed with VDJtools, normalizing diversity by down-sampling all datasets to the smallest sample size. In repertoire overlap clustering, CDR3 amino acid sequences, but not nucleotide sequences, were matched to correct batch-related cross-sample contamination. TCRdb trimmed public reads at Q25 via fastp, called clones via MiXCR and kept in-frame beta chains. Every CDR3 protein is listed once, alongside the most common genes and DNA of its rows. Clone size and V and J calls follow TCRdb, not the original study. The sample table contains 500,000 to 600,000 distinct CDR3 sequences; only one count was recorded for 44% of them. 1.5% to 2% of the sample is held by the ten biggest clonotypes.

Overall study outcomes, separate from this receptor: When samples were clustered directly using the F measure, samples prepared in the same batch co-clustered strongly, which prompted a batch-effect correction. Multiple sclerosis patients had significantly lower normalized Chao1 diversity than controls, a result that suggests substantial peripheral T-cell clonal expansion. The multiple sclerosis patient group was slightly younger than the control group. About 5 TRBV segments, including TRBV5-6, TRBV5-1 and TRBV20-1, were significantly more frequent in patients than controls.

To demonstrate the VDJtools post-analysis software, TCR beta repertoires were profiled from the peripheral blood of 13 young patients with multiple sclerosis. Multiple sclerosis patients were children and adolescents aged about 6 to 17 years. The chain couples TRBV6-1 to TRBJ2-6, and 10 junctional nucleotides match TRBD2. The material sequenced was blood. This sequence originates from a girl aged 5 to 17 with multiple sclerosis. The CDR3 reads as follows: CASSKGTSVQASGANVLTF. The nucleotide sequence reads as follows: TGTGCCAGCAGTAAAGGGACTAGCGTCCAAGCCTCTGGGGCCAACGTCCTGACTTTC.